These 28 T cell receptor beta chains came from one sample sequenced in a study of Graves' ophthalmopathy and Graves' hyperthyroidism. Beta-chain TCR CDR3 regions were amplified from RNA transcripts. HTBI-primed RT-PCR formed the first round, and a multiplex PCR formed the second. One entry per CDR3 protein results from TCRdb running MiXCR on the multiplex PCR reads. The repertoire includes more than 550,000 distinct CDR3 sequences, over 40% of them detected once, and 3% to 4% sits in the top ten. The sequenced material came from peripheral blood. These receptors came from an adult man with Graves' ophthalmopathy.

This clonotype was recorded many times. V is TRBV2 and J is TRBJ1-4; 7 nucleotides agree with TRBD1. V trimming: 6 bases; J trimming: 7 bases; junction bases outside the gene matches: 8. The CDR3 runs 14 residues. Germline V gives CDR1 SNHLY, CDR2 FYNNEI. The CDR3 is CASRETGRTEKLFF. CDR3 DNA: TGTGCCAGCAGGGAGACAGGGCGGACTGAAAAACTGTTTTTT.

This clonotype was seen more than once but under ten times. V usage is TRBV11-2 and J usage is TRBJ1-4; TRBD1 matches at 7 bases. The V segment lost 4 bases and the J segment 5 bases; nucleotides outside the gene matches: 7. CDR3 length: 15 residues. Germline V gene sequence: CDR1 SGHAT, CDR2 FQNNGV. The CDR3 coding sequence is TGTGCCAGCAGCTCCTCGGGACAGCTAAATGAAAAACTGTTTTTT. It is translated as CASSSSGQLNEKLFF.

Of note for this clonotype: A single base separates this from a much larger clone, so it may be a read error. The J gene is TRBJ2-5, the V gene TRBV10-3, with TRBD1 matching over 7 bases. The CDR3 length is 18 residues. Germline V gene lookup returns CDR1 ENHRY and CDR2 SYGVKD. The CDR3 nucleotides are TGTGCCAGCAGTGAGTCGCTCCCTCTACAGGGGTTCCAAGAGACCCAGTACTTC. Translating gives CASSESLPLQGFQETQYF.

The rearrangement links TRBV30 to TRBJ2-5; D unresolved. This CDR3 comprises 15 residues. Looked up from germline, CDR1 is GTSNPN and CDR2 is SVGIG (reference sequence). The V end lost 0 bases, the J end lost 1 base, and 12 bases lay between the germline ends. In DNA form, the CDR3 reads TGTGCCTGGAGTGTAGGTTTCGGATCCCAAGAGACCCAGTACTTC. Residues: CAWSVGFGSQETQYF.

This clonotype was counted a few times. The rearrangement uses TRBV29-1 and TRBJ1-1; possible D gene TRBD1, 6 bases. There are 12 residues in the CDR3. Deletions cut 5 bases from V and 4 bases from J, with 11 bases between. Germline V gene sequence: CDR1 SQVTM, CDR2 ANQGSEA. CDR3 sequence (DNA): TGCAGCGTTCAGGGGTCTACCACTGAAGCTTTCTTT. It codes for CSVQGSTTEAFF.

This clonotype was observed many times. V is TRBV20-1 and J is TRBJ2-2; tentatively, D is TRBD1 (6 bases). From germline, CDR1 is DFQATT and CDR2 SNEGSKA (reference sequence). The length of the CDR3 is 12 residues. V was cut by 2 bases and J by 8 bases, with 9 bases left in between. The CDR3 nucleotides are TGCAGTGCTAGAAGGGGGACAGGGGAGCTGTTTTTT. This encodes CSARRGTGELFF.

This clonotype was observed a handful of times. A read error may be the cause here, since a much bigger clone is one base away. The V call is TRBV9, the J call TRBJ2-6, with 7 bases matching TRBD1. The CDR3 runs to 16 residues. Looked up from germline, CDR1 is SGDLS and CDR2 is YYNGEE. CDR3: CANSGAGGSGANVLTF. The CDR3 nucleotides are TGTGCCAACAGCGGTGCAGGGGGCTCTGGGGCCAACGTCCTGACTTTC.

The rearrangement links TRBV29-1 to TRBJ2-5, with D possibly called TRBD1 or TRBD2 (5 bases each). The CDR3 consists of 11 residues. In germline, CDR1 is SQVTM, CDR2 ANQGSEA. The CDR3 coding sequence is TGCAGTGCTGCAGGGAGAAAGACCCAGTACTTC. It codes for CSAAGRKTQYF.

This clonotype was picked up many times. This chain connects TRBV2 to TRBJ2-5; 7 positions agree with TRBD1. The CDR3 length is 15 residues. V lost 3 bases, J lost 6 bases, and 10 bases stayed unmatched. CDR1 and CDR2 from the germline V gene are SNHLY and FYNNEI. CDR3 in DNA: TGTGCCAGCAGTGACCCGCAAGGGGGCGGAAAGACCCAGTACTTC. This translates into CASSDPQGGGKTQYF.

This chain links TRBV12-3 or TRBV12-4 with TRBJ2-3; TRBD2 matches 12 bases. The V gene end was trimmed by 6 bases and the J gene end by 2 bases; junction bases not matched to a gene: 3. This CDR3 is built from 15 residues. As DNA, the CDR3 is TGTGCCAGCAGGGGACTAGCGGGTATCACAGATACGCAGTATTTT. Translated: CASRGLAGITDTQYF.

The J gene is TRBJ2-5, the V gene TRBV5-1; a possible D gene is TRBD1 (5 bases). Per the germline V gene, CDR1 is SGHRS and CDR2 is YFSETQ. The CDR3 spans 17 residues. With 0 bases removed from V and 0 bases from J, the gap between germline ends came to 15 bases. CDR3 protein: CASSLAGGAADQETQYF. Written as DNA, the CDR3 is TGCGCCAGCAGCTTGGCTGGTGGGGCAGCAGACCAAGAGACCCAGTACTTC.

The V gene is TRBV20-1, the J gene TRBJ1-2; a weak D match, TRBD1 (5 bases). Trimming pared 2 bases from V and 8 bases from J, leaving 15 bases between. The CDR3 contains 13 residues. CDR1 is DFQATT, CDR2 SNEGSKA, per germline (reference sequence). CDR3 in amino acids: CSARFFGRDGYTF. The CDR3 nucleotides are TGCAGTGCTAGATTTTTCGGCAGGGACGGCTACACCTTC.

The chain links TRBV2 to TRBJ2-7; 7 bases align to TRBD1. V lost 7 bases and J lost 4; bases outside the gene matches: 1. The CDR3 covers 11 residues. CDR1 and CDR2 from the germline V gene are SNHLY and FYNNEI. DNA for the CDR3: TGTGCCAGCATCAGGGGGTACGAGCAGTACTTC. Residues: CASIRGYEQYF.

This clonotype was counted at least ten times. The chain has TRBV5-1 and TRBJ2-2, with a possible D match to TRBD1 (5 bases). The CDR3 contains 16 residues. Germline V gene data show CDR1 as SGHRS and CDR2 as YFSETQ. V was cut by 4 bases and J by 5 bases, with 18 bases left in between. CDR3 loop: CASSLGHTGVTGELFF. CDR3 in DNA: TGCGCCAGCAGCCTAGGACACACAGGTGTAACCGGGGAGCTGTTTTTT.

With regard to this clonotype: A much bigger clone sits one base away, suggesting this may be a read error. The chain carries TRBV7-9 and TRBJ2-7; D remains ambiguous. The CDR3 is made up of 15 amino acids. The germline CDR1 and CDR2 sequences are SEHNR and FQNEAQ (reference sequence). As DNA, the CDR3 is TGTACCAGCAGCTTAGGCCCCACGGGCGACTACGAGCAGTACTTC. Its translation is CTSSLGPTGDYEQYF.

The gene calls are TRBV9 and TRBJ1-3; 7 bases align to TRBD1. There are 13 residues in the CDR3. Germline V gives CDR1 SGDLS, CDR2 YYNGEE. The ends lost 0 bases at V and 9 bases at J; junction bases unmatched: 3. The CDR3 DNA reads TGTGCCAGCAGCGTAGAGACAGGGCGCACCATATATTTT. Its translation is CASSVETGRTIYF.

The CDR3 here is CASSLQTSGGTTGELFF. In nucleotides, the CDR3 is TGTGCCAGCAGCCTTCAGACTAGCGGGGGGACCACCGGGGAGCTGTTTTTT. The chain carries TRBV11-2 and TRBJ2-2; 13 bases line up with TRBD2. The V segment lost 5 bases and the J segment 4 bases; nucleotides outside the gene matches: 7. The CDR3 loop spans 17 amino acids. Germline CDR1 reads SGHAT; CDR2 reads FQNNGV.

This clonotype came up a few times. The rearrangement uses TRBV20-1 and TRBJ1-5; D is unresolved. CDR3 size: 16 residues. V was shortened by 0 bases and J by 3 bases, with 15 bases between the two germline ends. The germline gives CDR1 DFQATT, CDR2 SNEGSKA (reference sequence). The CDR3, as DNA: TGCAGTGCTAGAGATCGATACAGCTACCCCAATCAGCCCCAGCATTTT. This sequence encodes CSARDRYSYPNQPQHF.

A few counts support this clonotype. V usage is TRBV12-3 or TRBV12-4 and J usage is TRBJ2-7; the match to TRBD1 covers 9 bases. The CDR3 extends over 17 amino acids. J gave up 2 bases and V 6 bases, and 14 bases lay outside the gene matches. CDR3 protein: CASSLASGTGITYEQYF. CDR3 DNA sequence: TGTGCCAGCAGCTTGGCATCCGGGACAGGGATTACCTACGAGCAGTACTTC.

The chain employs TRBV7-9 and TRBJ2-2, with 8 nucleotides matching TRBD1. J lost 1 base, V lost 4 bases, and 5 bases had no gene match. The CDR3 consists of 16 residues. Germline CDR1 SEHNR, CDR2 FQNEAQ (reference sequence). In nucleotides, the CDR3 is TGTGCCAGCAGCTCCGGACAGGGAAAGAACACCGGGGAGCTGTTTTTT. As protein: CASSSGQGKNTGELFF.

This clonotype was seen many times. The chain recombines TRBV2 with TRBJ1-2; D uncertain. The CDR3 extends over 13 amino acids. V gave up 6 bases and J gave up 1 base, with 9 bases separating them. From germline, CDR1 is SNHLY and CDR2 FYNNEI. For the CDR3, the DNA is TGTGCCAGCAGACTTTACATTAACTATGGCTACACCTTC. It codes for CASRLYINYGYTF.

This clonotype occurred many times. V is TRBV7-2 and J is TRBJ1-1, with D unresolved. Deletions cut 5 bases from V and 0 bases from J, with 10 bases between. Germline CDR1 SGHTA, CDR2 FQGNSA. This CDR3 is 14 amino acids long. CDR3 coding DNA: TGTGCCAGCAGCCCTCGGATGATGAACACTGAAGCTTTCTTT. Amino acids: CASSPRMMNTEAFF.

The chain is built from TRBV20-1 and TRBJ2-2; D is unclear. Trimming took 3 bases from V and 6 from J, leaving 5 bases between them. Per the germline V gene, CDR1 is DFQATT and CDR2 is SNEGSKA (reference sequence). The CDR3 sequence is 11 residues long. The DNA for the CDR3 is TGCAGTGCTAGGCGAGCCGGGGAGCTGTTTTTT. It is translated as CSARRAGELFF.

The chain is built from TRBV19 and TRBJ1-3; 8 bases agree with TRBD1. The CDR3 has 17 amino acids. Trimming cost V 1 base and J 2 bases; bases outside gene matches: 7. Germline lookup yields CDR1 LNHDA and CDR2 SQIVND (reference sequence). The CDR3 protein is CASSIVQGAIPGNTIYF. The CDR3 coding sequence is TGTGCCAGTAGTATAGTCCAGGGGGCGATACCTGGAAACACCATATATTTT.

On this clonotype itself: The junction does not match germline at one end; this may be a read error. This chain uses TRBV20-1 with TRBJ1-5, with a possible D match to TRBD1 (6 bases). This CDR3 comprises 13 residues. Per germline, CDR1 DFQATT and CDR2 SNEGSKA (reference sequence). The CDR3 loop reads CGATQGEGQPQHF. The CDR3 coding sequence is TGCGGTGCCACACAGGGTGAAGGTCAGCCCCAGCATTTT.

In this sample, this clonotype turned up many times. The chain is built from TRBV12-3 or TRBV12-4 and TRBJ2-5, with D unclear. CDR3 size: 13 residues. V lost 7 bases, J lost 1 base, and 10 bases lay in between. The DNA for the CDR3 is TGTGCCAGCACGGTACAGACCCAAGAGACCCAGTACTTC. It codes for CASTVQTQETQYF.

The chain carries TRBV4-3 and TRBJ1-2, with a possible D match to TRBD1 (5 bases). The CDR3 extends over 16 amino acids. Trimming removed 0 bases from V and 0 bases from J, with 11 bases in between. Looked up from germline, CDR1 is LGHNA and CDR2 is YSLEER. This chain's CDR3 is CASSQEVGGPNYGYTF. The CDR3 DNA follows: TGCGCCAGCAGCCAAGAGGTTGGGGGACCTAACTATGGCTACACCTTC.

The V gene is TRBV5-4, the J gene TRBJ2-5; D remains unclear. This CDR3 region has 15 residues. Trimming stripped 0 bases from V and 2 bases from J, with 11 bases between. From germline, CDR1 is SGHNT and CDR2 YYREEE (reference sequence). The CDR3 loop is CASSLVSRAQETQYF. The CDR3 nucleotides are TGTGCCAGCAGCTTGGTGTCTAGGGCACAAGAGACCCAGTACTTC. Drawing the rest from reference TRBV5-4 and TRBJ2-5, the complete variable domain is ETGVTQSPTHLIKTRGQQVTLRCSSQSGHNTVSWYQQALGQGPQFIFQYYREEENGRGNFPPRFSGLQFPNYSSELNVNALELDDSALYLCASSLVSRAQETQYFGPGTRLLVL.